This TCR beta chain appears in the sequencing data of a study of blood T cell repertoires in COVID-19. The overall study: From the United States, Italy and Spain came samples of acute and convalescent COVID-19.

The CDR3 extends over 17 amino acids. V was clipped by 4 bases and J by 0 bases; unmatched bases: 10. Assay: immunoSEQ multiplex PCR; the TCRdb copy retains only in-frame clones and omits some. The sample contains 55,000 to 65,000 clones, around 79% of which appear only once. Sequencing used peripheral blood. The rearrangement links TRBV23-1 to TRBJ2-7; 9 bases map to TRBD2. TRBV23-1 carries the ORF label, with uncertain function. The clonotype was recovered from a man between 60 and 75 years old with acute or convalescent COVID-19. The CDR3 protein is CASSPATLAGRSYEQYF. In DNA form, the CDR3 reads TGCGCCAGCAGTCCCGCGACGCTAGCGGGACGCTCCTACGAGCAGTACTTC.